Shown below are 32 T cell receptor beta chains from a single sample sequenced in a study of T cell changes during pregnancy in multiple sclerosis. Data came from immunoSEQ multiplex PCR; TCRdb stores just in-frame clones and leaves some out. The table has under 65,000 clones, roughly 94% seen once. Sequences were derived from CD8+ T cells from peripheral blood mononuclear cells, sampled after pregnancy. The source of these receptors is a female donor with multiple sclerosis, enrolled in a pregnancy study.

This clone has just a few counts. The CDR3 protein is CASSQVQGNQPQHF. The DNA for the CDR3 is TGCGCCAGCAGCCAAGTTCAGGGCAATCAGCCCCAGCATTTT. The V and J genes are TRBV4-1 and TRBJ1-5; D is uncertain. The germline CDR1 and CDR2 sequences are MGHRA and YSYEKL. V was cut by 1 base and J by 2 bases, with 6 bases left in between. CDR3 length: 14 amino acids.

The rearrangement uses TRBV7-2 and TRBJ1-1; D is uncertain. The CDR3 contains 15 residues. In germline, CDR1 is SGHTA, CDR2 FQGNSA. Trimming stripped 4 bases from V and 4 bases from J, with 16 bases between. CDR3 protein: CASSYGSGGGTEAFF. The CDR3 coding sequence is TGTGCCAGCAGCTACGGGTCGGGAGGAGGCACTGAAGCTTTCTTT.

V is TRBV10-2 and J is TRBJ2-7; 7 bases are shared with TRBD1. V lost 4 bases and J lost 7; bases outside the gene matches: 13. The CDR3 extends over 15 amino acids. The germline V gene has CDR1 WSHSY and CDR2 SAAADI. Here the CDR3 reads CASSGQGTLGLEQYF. As DNA, the CDR3 is TGCGCCAGCAGTGGACAGGGCACCTTGGGGTTGGAGCAGTACTTC.

Here the CDR3 DNA reads TGTGCCAGCAGCACCCATAGCGGGGGCTTGGCAGATGAGCAGTTCTTC. This codes for CASSTHSGGLADEQFF. The chain combines TRBV9 with TRBJ2-1; the match to TRBD2 covers 9 bases. The V gene end was trimmed by 4 bases and the J gene end by 8 bases; junction bases not matched to a gene: 13. This CDR3 comprises 16 residues. Germline V lookup: CDR1 SGDLS, CDR2 YYNGEE.

This clone was found once. This chain links TRBV6-1 with TRBJ2-2, with 10 nucleotides matching TRBD1. The CDR3 runs 16 residues. Germline assignment: CDR1 MNHNS and CDR2 SASEGT. V gave up 2 bases and J gave up 6 bases; unmatched junction bases: 6. The CDR3 bases are TGTGCCAGCAGTGAACGGGACAGGGGTTCCCCCGGGGAGCTGTTTTTT. Translated, it gives CASSERDRGSPGELFF.

V usage is TRBV4-1 and J usage is TRBJ2-7; no clear D gene. V lost 4 bases and J lost 2, with 9 bases in between. The CDR3 is 13 residues long. From germline, CDR1 is MGHRA and CDR2 YSYEKL. CDR3 sequence: CASSLDPTYEQYF. The DNA of the CDR3 is TGCGCCAGCAGCCTAGACCCAACCTACGAGCAGTACTTC.

The rearrangement joins TRBV29-1 to TRBJ1-2, with no clear D. The CDR3 extends over 11 amino acids. The V gene lost 7 bases and the J gene lost 6 bases, with 12 bases spanning the gap. CDR1 and CDR2 (germline): SQVTM, ANQGSEA. The CDR3 region has the DNA TGCAGCGAGGCGGGGAACGATGGCTACACCTTC. Translation gives CSEAGNDGYTF.

The count of this clone is one. V and J are TRBV7-8 and TRBJ1-5; tentative D call: TRBD1 (6 bases). CDR3 length equals 14 residues. V dropped 4 bases and J dropped 13 bases, with 20 bases sitting between them. Germline V gene sequence: CDR1 SGHVS, CDR2 FQNEAQ. The CDR3 protein is CASSSTGSGAIQHF. DNA for the CDR3: TGTGCCAGCAGCTCAACGGGGTCAGGGGCCATACAGCATTTT.

The J gene is TRBJ1-5, the V gene TRBV7-9; 9 nucleotides agree with TRBD1. Germline CDR1 and CDR2: SEHNR and FQNEAQ (reference sequence). V gave up 4 bases and J gave up 3 bases; unmatched junction bases: 4. The CDR3 extends over 15 amino acids. CDR3 residues: CASSWDRDYNQPQHF. CDR3 DNA sequence: TGTGCCAGCAGCTGGGACAGGGACTACAATCAGCCCCAGCATTTT.

The gene calls are TRBV11-2 and TRBJ2-7; D gene unclear. Trimming pared 0 bases from V and 1 base from J, leaving 10 bases between. The CDR3 runs 15 residues. CDR1 and CDR2 from the germline V gene are SGHAT and FQNNGV. The CDR3 is CASSLDRRLSYEQYF. CDR3 nucleotides: TGTGCCAGCAGCTTAGATAGGCGGCTATCCTACGAGCAGTACTTC.

The rearrangement joins TRBV7-9 to TRBJ2-3; possible D gene TRBD1, 6 bases. The CDR3 length is 15 residues. The V gene's germline CDR1 is SEHNR and CDR2 FQNEAQ (reference sequence). Trimming pared 5 bases from V and 2 bases from J, leaving 14 bases between. CDR3 amino acids: CASSHTGFTTDTQYF. The DNA of the CDR3 is TGTGCCAGCAGCCATACAGGGTTTACCACAGATACGCAGTATTTT.

The J gene is TRBJ2-7, the V gene TRBV19; D remains unclear. Per germline, CDR1 LNHDA and CDR2 SQIVND (reference sequence). The CDR3 is 15 residues long. V was trimmed by 8 bases and J by 3 bases, leaving 20 bases between them. The CDR3 nucleotides read TGTGCCAGTGGAACCGAACATGGTACAGTCTACGAGCAGTACTTC. Residues: CASGTEHGTVYEQYF.

V usage is TRBV7-7 and J usage is TRBJ2-2; D ambiguous. The CDR3 contains 14 residues. The germline V gene encodes CDR1 SSHAT and CDR2 FNYEAQ (reference sequence). Trimming removed 0 bases at V and 1 base at J, with 3 bases between. The CDR3 loop is CASSLALNTGELFF. CDR3 nucleotides: TGTGCCAGCAGCTTAGCTCTGAACACCGGGGAGCTGTTTTTT.

This chain joins TRBV11-2 and TRBJ1-3; 7 bases fit TRBD1. The germline CDR1 and CDR2 sequences are SGHAT and FQNNGV. J gave up 0 bases and V 4 bases, and 3 bases lay outside the gene matches. The CDR3 loop spans 15 amino acids. CDR3: CASSSGQYSGNTIYF. CDR3 DNA: TGTGCCAGCAGCTCGGGACAGTACTCTGGAAACACCATATATTTT.

This chain links TRBV27 with TRBJ2-1; D may be TRBD2 (6 bases). From germline, CDR1 is MNHEY and CDR2 SMNVEV (reference sequence). The V end was cut by 6 bases, the J end by 12 bases, with 15 bases between. The CDR3 totals 12 residues. CDR3 nucleotides: TGTGCCAGCAGCCCCCCCCGGGGAGGGCAGTTCTTC. Translated, it gives CASSPPRGGQFF.

DNA of the CDR3: TGTGCCTGGAGTGTAATGACGCAAGGGGATGAGCAGTTCTTC. The encoded protein is CAWSVMTQGDEQFF. The chain recombines TRBV30 with TRBJ2-1, with D tentatively TRBD1 (5 bases). CDR3 size: 14 residues. Germline V lookup: CDR1 GTSNPN, CDR2 SVGIG (reference sequence). V was trimmed by 0 bases and J by 8 bases, leaving 14 bases between them.

The chain combines TRBV11-2 with TRBJ1-5; the match to TRBD1 covers 7 bases. This CDR3 has 15 amino acids. Germline CDR1 is SGHAT and CDR2 is FQNNGV. V gave up 5 bases and J gave up 3 bases; unmatched junction bases: 7. CDR3 protein: CASSRLRGTNQPQHF. The CDR3 nucleotides read TGTGCCAGCAGCCGTCTCAGGGGGACCAATCAGCCCCAGCATTTT.

The gene calls are TRBV4-3 and TRBJ2-6, with D possibly being TRBD1 (5 bases). Looked up from germline, CDR1 is LGHNA and CDR2 is YSLEER. The V end was cut by 0 bases, the J end by 7 bases, with 13 bases between. The CDR3 runs to 16 residues. CDR3 bases: TGCGCCAGCAGCCAAGATCTGACAGCAGGCGCCAACGTCCTGACTTTC. Translated: CASSQDLTAGANVLTF.

The V call is TRBV11-2, the J call TRBJ2-7; TRBD2 aligns across 7 bases. The CDR3 runs 15 residues. Germline CDR1 and CDR2: SGHAT and FQNNGV. V shed 5 bases and J 3 bases; nucleotides not matched to a gene: 10. CDR3 loop: CASSPAAGTVYEQYF. In DNA, the CDR3 is TGTGCCAGCAGCCCAGCAGCGGGAACCGTCTACGAGCAGTACTTC.

The chain links TRBV10-2 to TRBJ2-7; D unclear. V was trimmed by 0 bases and J by 5 bases, leaving 5 bases between them. CDR3 length: 12 residues. Germline loops: CDR1 WSHSY, CDR2 SAAADI. Written as DNA, the CDR3 is TGCGCCAGCAGTGAGTCCCGGGACGAGCAGTACTTC. Translated, it gives CASSESRDEQYF.

The chain couples TRBV27 to TRBJ2-3; possibly TRBD2 for D (6 bases). V dropped 5 bases and J dropped 2 bases, with 14 bases sitting between them. CDR3 length: 15 residues. CDR1 is MNHEY and CDR2 is SMNVEV in the germline V gene (reference sequence). The CDR3 DNA is TGTGCCAGCAGTGAGGGACTTAGGCACACAGATACGCAGTATTTT. Amino acids: CASSEGLRHTDTQYF.

V and J are TRBV5-4 and TRBJ2-2; D is ambiguous. The CDR3 length is 13 residues. Trimming left V 0 bases short and J 7 bases short, with 7 bases between. CDR1 is SGHNT, CDR2 YYREEE, per germline (reference sequence). This CDR3 reads CASSLARSGELFF. CDR3 DNA sequence: TGTGCCAGCAGCTTGGCCAGAAGCGGGGAGCTGTTTTTT.

The chain joins TRBV5-1 to TRBJ2-7; TRBD2 matches at 14 bases. CDR1 is SGHRS and CDR2 is YFSETQ in the germline V gene. The CDR3 loop spans 17 amino acids. The trim removed 4 bases at V and 5 bases at J, leaving 11 bases unmatched. CDR3 nucleotide sequence: TGCGCCAGCAGCACCCCTTGGACTAGCGGGAGGAATAACGAGCAGTACTTC. Encoded protein: CASSTPWTSGRNNEQYF.

The CDR3 loop reads CASSLDRGNGYTF. The CDR3, as DNA: TGTGCCAGCAGCTTAGACAGGGGTAATGGCTACACCTTC. The rearrangement joins TRBV7-6 to TRBJ1-2; TRBD1 agrees at 7 bases. V gave up 1 base and J gave up 6 bases; unmatched junction bases: 2. This CDR3 spans 13 amino acids. Germline CDR1 SGHVS, CDR2 FNYEAQ.

This chain joins TRBV14 and TRBJ1-5; D gene ambiguous. The length of the CDR3 is 14 residues. Trimming removed 4 bases at V and 5 bases at J, with 12 bases between. The germline V gene encodes CDR1 SGHDN and CDR2 FVKESK. The CDR3 reads CASSRSLGDQPQHF. The DNA for the CDR3 is TGTGCCAGCAGCCGGAGCCTTGGAGATCAGCCCCAGCATTTT. Full variable domain (remainder filled in from reference TRBV14 and TRBJ1-5): EAGVTQFPSHSVIEKGQTVTLRCDPISGHDNLYWYRRVMGKEIKFLLHFVKESKQDESGMPNNRFLAERTGGTYSTLKVQPAELEDSGVYFCASSRSLGDQPQHFGDGTRLSIL.

This clone showed up just a few times. The rearrangement joins TRBV7-9 to TRBJ1-5, with TRBD1 matching 7 bases. V lost 0 bases, J lost 6 bases, and 5 bases stayed unmatched. The CDR3 has 15 amino acids. CDR1 and CDR2 (germline): SEHNR, FQNEAQ (reference sequence). CDR3 coding DNA: TGTGCCAGCAGCTTAGCAGGGGGCAGAGGTCAGCCCCAGCATTTT. Amino acid sequence: CASSLAGGRGQPQHF.

J is TRBJ1-1 and V is TRBV10-2, with TRBD1 identical over 8 bases. Germline CDR1 reads WSHSY; CDR2 reads SAAADI. The CDR3 runs 15 residues. Germline trimming cut 0 bases from V and 1 base from J; bases unmatched to any gene: 1. CDR3 loop: CASSESTGENTEAFF. The CDR3 nucleotides are TGCGCCAGCAGTGAGTCGACAGGGGAGAACACTGAAGCTTTCTTT.

This clone has more than one count but fewer than ten. The chain recombines TRBV19 with TRBJ1-5; the D is unclear. CDR3 length equals 15 residues. Germline V lookup: CDR1 LNHDA, CDR2 SQIVND (reference sequence). V lost 1 base to trimming and J lost 0 bases, with 7 bases between them. The CDR3, as DNA: TGTGCCAGTAGTATAGCGAGGGTTAGCAATCAGCCCCAGCATTTT. Translated, it gives CASSIARVSNQPQHF.

The V gene is TRBV6-1, the J gene TRBJ2-7; no firm D call. This CDR3 has 11 amino acids. The germline V gene has CDR1 MNHNS and CDR2 SASEGT. The CDR3 is CATRSGYEQYF. The DNA of the CDR3 is TGTGCAACCCGGTCGGGCTACGAGCAGTACTTC.

This sequence joins TRBV4-2 and TRBJ2-7; 11 bases map to TRBD1. The CDR3 is made up of 16 amino acids. Germline CDR1 reads LGHNA; CDR2 reads YNFKEQ. After removal of 0 bases from V and 0 bases from J, the junction contained 1 base not matched to a gene. This CDR3 reads CASSQDGTGGSYEQYF. The CDR3 DNA sequence: TGTGCCAGCAGCCAAGATGGGACAGGGGGCTCCTACGAGCAGTACTTC.

V gene TRBV13 combines with J gene TRBJ1-2; no definite D call. The V gene's germline CDR1 is PRHDT and CDR2 FYEKMQ (reference sequence). V lost 1 base to trimming and J lost 3 bases, with 12 bases between them. This CDR3 contains 15 residues. The CDR3 coding sequence is TGTGCCAGCAGCTTAGATTTATCCGGGGACTATGGCTACACCTTC. Protein sequence: CASSLDLSGDYGYTF.

This clone was seen just once. The V and J genes are TRBV2 and TRBJ1-2, with TRBD1 matching over 7 bases. The V segment lost 4 bases and the J segment 4 bases; nucleotides outside the gene matches: 18. Germline CDR1 reads SNHLY; CDR2 reads FYNNEI. There are 18 residues in the CDR3. Here the CDR3 DNA reads TGTGCCAGCAGTGGAAGAGGAGCGACCGGGACAGAGCCCTATGGCTACACCTTC. This gives the protein CASSGRGATGTEPYGYTF.